Below are 10 T cell receptor beta chains sequenced from a single sample in a study of cytomegalovirus exposure and HLA in healthy donors. The PCR ran on 60 Vbeta and 13 Jbeta primers. Profiled with immunoSEQ multiplex PCR; TCRdb holds only in-frame clones, not every one. The top ten hold over 1% of the sample, which has over 150,000 clones, around four fifths seen once. The sequenced sample was PBMCs. The source of these receptors is a woman aged 45 to 65 in good health and CMV-seronegative.

This clone was seen more than once but under ten times. This rearrangement joins TRBV28 to TRBJ1-6; 7 nucleotides line up with TRBD1. This CDR3 has 15 amino acids. Germline V CDR1 and CDR2: MDHEN, SYDVKM. The ends lost 3 bases at V and 4 bases at J; junction bases unmatched: 3. The CDR3 nucleotides are TGTGCCAGCAGTTTCGCGACAGGGTATAATTCACCCCTCCACTTT. It is translated as CASSFATGYNSPLHF.

This clone was counted once. The chain recombines TRBV10-1 with TRBJ2-6; D unresolved. This CDR3 is 14 amino acids long. CDR1 and CDR2 (germline): WNHNN, SYGVQD (reference sequence). V was shortened by 4 bases and J by 4 bases, with 8 bases between the two germline ends. This CDR3 reads CASSAGSGANVLTF. The CDR3 bases are TGCGCCAGCAGTGCCGGTAGCGGGGCCAACGTCCTGACTTTC.

The chain recombines TRBV6-1 with TRBJ2-4; TRBD1 aligns across 7 bases. CDR1 and CDR2 from the germline V gene are MNHNS and SASEGT. The length of the CDR3 is 15 residues. Trimming removed 2 bases from V and 8 bases from J; junction bases left unmatched: 9. The DNA of the CDR3 is TGTGCCAGCAGTGAATTGCGCAGGGGGTGGGACATTCAGTACTTC. Its translation is CASSELRRGWDIQYF.

The V and J genes are TRBV9 and TRBJ1-6, with D possibly being TRBD1 (5 bases). This CDR3 region has 16 residues. The V end was cut by 0 bases, the J end by 7 bases, with 14 bases between. Germline V gene sequence: CDR1 SGDLS, CDR2 YYNGEE. The CDR3 nucleotides are TGTGCCAGCAGCGTAGATGATGGGGGGAGGAATTCACCCCTCCACTTT. Protein product: CASSVDDGGRNSPLHF.

The rearrangement links TRBV29-1 to TRBJ1-1; no clear D gene. The CDR3 is 13 amino acids. V was clipped by 4 bases and J by 0 bases, with 9 bases between them. Germline CDR1 is SQVTM and CDR2 is ANQGSEA. CDR3: CSVVQQMNTEAFF. DNA for the CDR3: TGCAGCGTTGTTCAACAGATGAACACTGAAGCTTTCTTT.

The chain has TRBV28 and TRBJ2-7, with 9 bases lining up with TRBD2. Unmatched junction bases numbered 2, after V lost 2 bases and J lost 3 bases. The V gene's germline CDR1 is MDHEN and CDR2 SYDVKM. CDR3 size: 14 residues. The CDR3 bases are TGTGCCAGCAGTTTACTAGCGGGATACTACGAGCAGTACTTC. Translating gives CASSLLAGYYEQYF.

The chain is built from TRBV5-6 and TRBJ2-7, with 13 bases lining up with TRBD2. Germline CDR1 is SGHDT and CDR2 is YYEEEE. The CDR3 sequence is 19 residues long. The ends lost 6 bases at V and 2 bases at J; junction bases unmatched: 17. The CDR3 loop reads CASNPPGTSGNSKTYEQYF. The CDR3 nucleotides read TGTGCCAGCAACCCGCCCGGGACTAGCGGGAATTCGAAGACCTACGAGCAGTACTTC.

The chain is built from TRBV19 and TRBJ2-1; D remains unclear. V shed 3 bases and J shed 1 base, with 7 bases lying between them. The CDR3 length is 14 residues. CDR1 is LNHDA, CDR2 SQIVND, per germline (reference sequence). CDR3 coding DNA: TGTGCCAGTAGTATGGCAGGTTCCTACAATGAGCAGTTCTTC. This gives the protein CASSMAGSYNEQFF.

V usage is TRBV9 and J usage is TRBJ2-7, with a tentative D call TRBD2 (5 bases). The CDR3 runs to 13 residues. Trimming cost V 0 bases and J 6 bases, with 10 bases left between them. Per germline, CDR1 SGDLS and CDR2 YYNGEE. CDR3: CASSVDLASEQYF. The CDR3 DNA reads TGTGCCAGCAGCGTAGATCTAGCCAGCGAGCAGTACTTC.

The chain recombines TRBV7-3 with TRBJ2-5; a weak D match, TRBD2 (5 bases). CDR3 length: 14 amino acids. The V gene lost 5 bases and the J gene lost 5 bases, with 15 bases spanning the gap. Germline CDR1 reads SGHTA; CDR2 reads FQGTGA. In DNA form, the CDR3 reads TGTGCCAGCAGCCAAATGGGCGGGTTGGAGACCCAGTACTTC. Translating gives CASSQMGGLETQYF.